One and the same sample provided the 28 T cell receptor beta chains below, sequenced in a study of cytomegalovirus exposure and HLA in healthy donors. The primer mix had 60 Vbeta and 13 Jbeta primers. The protocol was immunoSEQ multiplex PCR, while the TCRdb copy is restricted to in-frame clones and leaves out a portion. The table includes roughly 120,000 clones, over 60% detected once. The specimen was PBMCs. Every receptor here comes from a young woman in good health and CMV-seropositive.

Comment on this clone: This sample also contains other DNA sequences that code for the same CDR3. The chain has TRBV19 and TRBJ1-1, with 8 nucleotides matching TRBD1. Germline CDR1 reads LNHDA; CDR2 reads SQIVND (reference sequence). The length of the CDR3 is 13 residues. The V gene end was trimmed by 3 bases and the J gene end by 4 bases; junction bases not matched to a gene: 1. The CDR3 sequence: CASSIGQGTEAFF. The CDR3 DNA sequence: TGTGCCAGTAGTATTGGACAGGGCACTGAAGCTTTCTTT.

This clone was found a few times. The gene calls are TRBV9 and TRBJ2-1; D is unresolved. V lost 4 bases to trimming and J lost 2 bases, with 16 bases between them. The CDR3 spans 16 residues. The germline gives CDR1 SGDLS, CDR2 YYNGEE. The CDR3 region has the DNA TGTGCCAGCAGCCCCATGGATGAGGATCCCTACAATGAGCAGTTCTTC. Protein sequence: CASSPMDEDPYNEQFF.

The genes are TRBV19 and TRBJ1-4, with no clear D. The germline V gene has CDR1 LNHDA and CDR2 SQIVND (reference sequence). CDR3 size: 15 residues. With 1 base removed from V and 1 base from J, the gap between germline ends came to 7 bases. Here the CDR3 reads CASSIAGRTNEKLFF. CDR3 DNA sequence: TGTGCCAGTAGTATAGCCGGGAGAACTAATGAAAAACTGTTTTTT.

The V and J genes are TRBV7-2 and TRBJ2-1, with 12 positions matching TRBD2. The V gene end was trimmed by 5 bases and the J gene end by 8 bases; junction bases not matched to a gene: 10. The germline V gene has CDR1 SGHTA and CDR2 FQGNSA. CDR3 length: 16 residues. CDR3 nucleotide sequence: TGTGCCAGCAGCCCTGTACTAGCGGGGGGTTCGCATGAGCAGTTCTTC. Translating it yields CASSPVLAGGSHEQFF.

Written as DNA, the CDR3 is TGTGCCAGCAGCTCCCTCCTGACTAGCGGACTCTACGAGCAGTACTTC. It translates to CASSSLLTSGLYEQYF. The genes are TRBV27 and TRBJ2-7; the match to TRBD2 covers 9 bases. The CDR3 runs to 16 residues. Trimming at V came to 6 bases and at J to 3 bases, leaving 12 bases not matched to a gene. Germline V gene sequence: CDR1 MNHEY, CDR2 SMNVEV (reference sequence).

The J gene is TRBJ1-1, the V gene TRBV6-5, with TRBD1 identical over 11 bases. The length of the CDR3 is 15 residues. The V gene end was trimmed by 6 bases and the J gene end by 4 bases; junction bases not matched to a gene: 7. CDR1 is MNHEY, CDR2 SVGAGI, per germline. The CDR3 sequence: CASSSPGTGGTEAFF. For the CDR3, the DNA is TGTGCCAGCAGCTCCCCCGGGACAGGGGGCACTGAAGCTTTCTTT.

The CDR3: CASHRGVDGYTF. The CDR3 nucleotides read TGCGCCAGCCACCGGGGGGTTGATGGCTACACCTTC. The chain links TRBV5-1 to TRBJ1-2, with D maybe TRBD1 (5 bases). The CDR3 has 12 amino acids. Germline CDR1 and CDR2: SGHRS and YFSETQ. The V and J ends lost 7 bases and 6 bases respectively, with 13 bases between them.

This sequence joins TRBV28 and TRBJ2-7; D gene uncertain. CDR1 and CDR2 (germline): MDHEN, SYDVKM. V was trimmed by 5 bases and J by 7 bases, leaving 18 bases between them. The CDR3 sequence is 14 residues long. The CDR3 bases are TGTGCCAGCAGTGTCCGTCGATACCGAGCAGAGCAGTACTTC. Protein: CASSVRRYRAEQYF.

The J gene is TRBJ1-2, the V gene TRBV10-3; 9 bases map to TRBD1. The V segment lost 4 bases and the J segment 6 bases; nucleotides outside the gene matches: 12. Germline CDR1 is ENHRY and CDR2 is SYGVKD. This CDR3 is built from 16 residues. This chain's CDR3 is CAISGLKTGGDHGYTF. CDR3 coding DNA: TGTGCCATCAGTGGATTAAAGACAGGGGGAGATCATGGCTACACCTTC.

CDR3 bases: TGCGCCAGCAGCTTAAACCCGACAGGGGCTAGCAATCAGCCCCAGCATTTT. Its protein is CASSLNPTGASNQPQHF. The chain is built from TRBV5-1 and TRBJ1-5; 8 bases fit TRBD1. J lost 0 bases, V lost 2 bases, and 7 bases had no gene match. This CDR3 region has 17 residues. Germline assignment: CDR1 SGHRS and CDR2 YFSETQ. Drawing the rest from reference TRBV5-1 and TRBJ1-5, the complete variable domain is KAGVTQTPRYLIKTRGQQVTLSCSPISGHRSVSWYQQTPGQGLQFLFEYFSETQRNKGNFPGRFSGRQFSNSRSEMNVSTLELGDSALYLCASSLNPTGASNQPQHFGDGTRLSIL.

The chain combines TRBV30 with TRBJ2-3, with 10 bases aligning to TRBD2. Germline V lookup: CDR1 GTSNPN, CDR2 SVGIG (reference sequence). The ends lost 1 base at V and 5 bases at J; junction bases unmatched: 6. CDR3 length: 15 residues. CDR3 sequence: CAWSGAGGGGDTQYF. The CDR3, as DNA: TGTGCCTGGAGTGGAGCGGGAGGGGGAGGAGATACGCAGTATTTT.

The J gene is TRBJ2-7, the V gene TRBV28; unclear D gene. This CDR3 has 14 amino acids. CDR1 MDHEN and CDR2 SYDVKM come from the germline V gene. V shed 5 bases and J shed 0 bases, with 11 bases lying between them. The CDR3 protein is CASSRSVSSYEQYF. CDR3 DNA sequence: TGTGCCAGCAGTCGTTCAGTGTCCTCCTACGAGCAGTACTTC.

This chain uses TRBV5-1 with TRBJ2-1, with 9 bases matching TRBD1. Germline trimming cut 2 bases from V and 5 bases from J; bases unmatched to any gene: 11. CDR1 SGHRS and CDR2 YFSETQ come from the germline V gene. This CDR3 comprises 17 residues. The CDR3 loop reads CASSLPYRGQLDNEQFF. For the CDR3, the DNA is TGCGCCAGCAGCTTACCCTACAGGGGGCAGTTAGACAATGAGCAGTTCTTC.

This clone showed up just once. The chain couples TRBV5-1 to TRBJ2-2; 10 bases map to TRBD2. Looked up from germline, CDR1 is SGHRS and CDR2 is YFSETQ. V gave up 5 bases and J gave up 3 bases; unmatched junction bases: 13. The length of the CDR3 is 18 residues. CDR3 region: CASRGRLAGGLDTGELFF. CDR3 sequence (DNA): TGCGCCAGCAGAGGTAGACTAGCGGGCGGACTCGACACCGGGGAGCTGTTTTTT.

V is TRBV6-1 and J is TRBJ2-5; 11 bases align to TRBD1. This CDR3 has 15 residues. Germline trimming cut 6 bases from V and 5 bases from J; bases unmatched to any gene: 8. Germline assignment: CDR1 MNHNS and CDR2 SASEGT. The CDR3 is CASRLDRGRGETQYF. CDR3 in DNA: TGTGCCAGCAGACTGGACAGGGGGCGCGGGGAGACCCAGTACTTC.

The rearrangement uses TRBV7-2 and TRBJ1-2; 7 nucleotides agree with TRBD1. Germline CDR1 SGHTA, CDR2 FQGNSA. The V segment lost 5 bases and the J segment 6 bases; nucleotides outside the gene matches: 9. CDR3 size: 14 residues. This CDR3 reads CASSVRPGQNGYTF. CDR3 bases: TGTGCCAGCAGCGTCCGTCCGGGACAGAATGGCTACACCTTC.

The gene calls are TRBV19 and TRBJ2-4, with 12 bases matching TRBD2. Trimming cost V 7 bases and J 0 bases; bases outside gene matches: 10. The CDR3 consists of 18 residues. The germline V gene encodes CDR1 LNHDA and CDR2 SQIVND (reference sequence). CDR3 coding DNA: TGTGCCAGTAAAGTTCGACTAGCGGGAGACGGAGCCAAAAACATTCAGTACTTC. This sequence encodes CASKVRLAGDGAKNIQYF.

This chain links TRBV5-4 with TRBJ2-5; TRBD2 matches at 7 bases. The ends lost 3 bases at V and 5 bases at J; junction bases unmatched: 10. Germline CDR1 is SGHNT and CDR2 is YYREEE (reference sequence). The CDR3 consists of 15 residues. The CDR3 region has the DNA TGTGCCAGCAGCTCCGCGTCGGGGAGGGCGGAGACCCAGTACTTC. It is translated as CASSSASGRAETQYF.

This chain links TRBV7-3 with TRBJ2-3, with TRBD2 matching over 7 bases. Trimming cost V 4 bases and J 2 bases; bases outside gene matches: 6. Germline CDR1 is SGHTA and CDR2 is FQGTGA. This CDR3 is built from 15 residues. The CDR3 nucleotides are TGTGCCAGCAGCTCAGGGACTACAGTCACAGATACGCAGTATTTT. This translates into CASSSGTTVTDTQYF.

J is TRBJ1-3 and V is TRBV6-5; D is possibly TRBD1 (5 bases). The CDR3 length is 11 residues. V lost 7 bases and J lost 8, with 9 bases in between. Germline lookup yields CDR1 MNHEY and CDR2 SVGAGI. The CDR3 loop reads CASTKGDTIYF. The DNA of the CDR3 is TGTGCCAGCACCAAAGGGGACACCATATATTTT.

The chain links TRBV9 to TRBJ1-4, with 7 bases fitting TRBD1. The CDR3 has 17 residues. V was clipped by 4 bases and J by 7 bases; unmatched bases: 16. Germline CDR1 and CDR2: SGDLS and YYNGEE. The CDR3 protein is CASSPSATGWRGEKLFF. CDR3 coding DNA: TGTGCCAGCAGCCCCTCGGCGACAGGGTGGAGGGGTGAAAAACTGTTTTTT. The variable domain in full, with the rest retrieved from reference TRBV9 and TRBJ1-4, is DSGVTQTPKHLITATGQRVTLRCSPRSGDLSVYWYQQSLDQGLQFLIQYYNGEERAKGNILERFSAQQFPDLHSELNLSSLELGDSALYFCASSPSATGWRGEKLFFGSGTQLSVL.

V is TRBV9 and J is TRBJ2-1; possible D gene TRBD2, 5 bases. V shed 8 bases and J shed 5 bases, with 20 bases lying between them. The CDR3 runs 15 residues. Germline V lookup: CDR1 SGDLS, CDR2 YYNGEE. CDR3 protein: CASGYGRGSDNEQFF. The CDR3 DNA sequence: TGTGCCAGTGGCTATGGTAGAGGTAGCGACAATGAGCAGTTCTTC.

The chain recombines TRBV5-1 with TRBJ2-7, with 8 bases fitting TRBD1. This CDR3 has 13 amino acids. With 6 bases clipped from V and 2 bases from J, the junction kept 4 bases outside the gene matches. Germline V gene lookup returns CDR1 SGHRS and CDR2 YFSETQ. The CDR3 nucleotides are TGCGCCAGCACGACGGGACAGGCCTACGAGCAGTACTTC. It specifies CASTTGQAYEQYF.

This rearrangement joins TRBV5-4 to TRBJ2-1, with 11 bases identical to TRBD2. Germline V gives CDR1 SGHNT, CDR2 YYREEE (reference sequence). The CDR3 is 15 amino acids. V lost 4 bases to trimming and J lost 4 bases; unmatched junction nucleotides: 4. DNA of the CDR3: TGTGCCAGCAGCCGTGGACTAGCGGGTTACAATGAGCAGTTCTTC. It yields the protein CASSRGLAGYNEQFF. Drawing the rest from reference TRBV5-4 and TRBJ2-1, the complete variable domain is ETGVTQSPTHLIKTRGQQVTLRCSSQSGHNTVSWYQQALGQGPQFIFQYYREEENGRGNFPPRFSGLQFPNYSSELNVNALELDDSALYLCASSRGLAGYNEQFFGPGTRLTVL.

The V and J genes are TRBV5-1 and TRBJ2-5, with D maybe TRBD2 (5 bases). Looked up from germline, CDR1 is SGHRS and CDR2 is YFSETQ. Trimming took off 0 bases at V and 3 bases at J, with 9 bases between the two ends. The CDR3 covers 14 residues. CDR3 DNA sequence: TGCGCCAGCAGCTTGGTAAGCGGAGAAGAGACCCAGTACTTC. It encodes CASSLVSGEETQYF. The whole variable domain, remainder taken from reference TRBV5-1 and TRBJ2-5, is KAGVTQTPRYLIKTRGQQVTLSCSPISGHRSVSWYQQTPGQGLQFLFEYFSETQRNKGNFPGRFSGRQFSNSRSEMNVSTLELGDSALYLCASSLVSGEETQYFGPGTRLLVL.

V usage is TRBV6-5 and J usage is TRBJ1-5, with D unresolved. Trimming pared 7 bases from V and 5 bases from J, leaving 18 bases between. This CDR3 region has 15 residues. CDR1 and CDR2 from the germline V gene are MNHEY and SVGAGI. The CDR3 coding sequence is TGTGCCAGCAAAAGGAGGGCCTTTATGGATCAGCCCCAGCATTTT. Its protein is CASKRRAFMDQPQHF.

The V call is TRBV5-1, the J call TRBJ2-1; 8 bases align to TRBD2. Germline V gives CDR1 SGHRS, CDR2 YFSETQ. This CDR3 is 14 amino acids long. The junction had 10 bases not matched to a gene; V was cut back by 4 bases and J by 10 bases. The CDR3 coding sequence is TGCGCCAGCAGCCCCATAGCGGGAAGGGGGGAGCAGTTCTTC. It codes for CASSPIAGRGEQFF.

The chain uses TRBV28 and TRBJ2-7; TRBD2 agrees at 10 bases. The CDR3 spans 16 residues. The V gene end was trimmed by 5 bases and the J gene end by 4 bases; junction bases not matched to a gene: 11. Germline CDR1 reads MDHEN; CDR2 reads SYDVKM. The CDR3 DNA follows: TGTGCCAGCAGTCCCCAATTTGGTAGCGGGGGGTACGAGCAGTACTTC. This gives the protein CASSPQFGSGGYEQYF.